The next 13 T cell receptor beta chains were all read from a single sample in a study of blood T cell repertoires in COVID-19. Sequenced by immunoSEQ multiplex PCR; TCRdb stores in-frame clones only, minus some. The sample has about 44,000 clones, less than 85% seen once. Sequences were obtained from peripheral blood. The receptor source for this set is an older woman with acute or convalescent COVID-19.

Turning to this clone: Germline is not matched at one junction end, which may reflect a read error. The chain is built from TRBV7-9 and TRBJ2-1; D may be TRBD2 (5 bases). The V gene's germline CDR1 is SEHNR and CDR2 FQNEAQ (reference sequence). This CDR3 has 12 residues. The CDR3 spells CASSHLANHKLF. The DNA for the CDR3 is TGTGCCAGCAGCCATCTAGCAAACCATAAGCTCTTC.

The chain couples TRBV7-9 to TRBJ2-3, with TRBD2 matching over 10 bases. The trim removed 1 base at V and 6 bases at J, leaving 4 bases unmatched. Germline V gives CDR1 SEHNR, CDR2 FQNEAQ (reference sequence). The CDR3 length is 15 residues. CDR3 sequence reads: CASSLEGSGRDTQYF. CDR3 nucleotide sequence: TGTGCCAGCAGCTTAGAGGGTAGCGGGAGGGATACGCAGTATTTT.

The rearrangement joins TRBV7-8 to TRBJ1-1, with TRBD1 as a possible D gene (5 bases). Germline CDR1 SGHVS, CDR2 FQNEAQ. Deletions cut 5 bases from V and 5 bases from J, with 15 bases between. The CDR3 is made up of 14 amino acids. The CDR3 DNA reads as TGTGCCAGCAGCCCCCGGACATCTGGGACTGAAGCTTTCTTT. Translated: CASSPRTSGTEAFF. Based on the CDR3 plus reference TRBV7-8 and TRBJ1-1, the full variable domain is GAGVSQSPRYKVAKRGQDVALRCDPISGHVSLFWYQQALGQGPEFLTYFQNEAQLDKSGLPSDRFFAERPEGSVSTLKIQRTQQEDSAVYLCASSPRTSGTEAFFGQGTRLTVV.

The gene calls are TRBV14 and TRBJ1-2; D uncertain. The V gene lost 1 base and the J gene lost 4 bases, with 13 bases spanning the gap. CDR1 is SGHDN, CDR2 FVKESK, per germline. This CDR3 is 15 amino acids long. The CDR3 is CASSQVGSSLYGYTF. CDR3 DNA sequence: TGTGCCAGCAGCCAAGTGGGTAGCTCCCTCTATGGCTACACCTTC.

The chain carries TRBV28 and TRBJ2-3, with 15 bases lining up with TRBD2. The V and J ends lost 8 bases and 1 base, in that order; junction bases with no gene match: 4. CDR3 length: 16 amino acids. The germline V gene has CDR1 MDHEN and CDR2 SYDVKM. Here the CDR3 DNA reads TGTGCCAGCGGGACTAGCGGGAGGAGCCGCACAGATACGCAGTATTTT. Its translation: CASGTSGRSRTDTQYF.

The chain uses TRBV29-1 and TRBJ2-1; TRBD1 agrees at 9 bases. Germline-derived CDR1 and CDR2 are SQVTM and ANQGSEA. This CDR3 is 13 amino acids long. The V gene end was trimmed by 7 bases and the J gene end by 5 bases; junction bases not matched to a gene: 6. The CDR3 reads CSAPGQGNNEQFF. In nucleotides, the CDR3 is TGCAGCGCCCCGGGACAGGGTAACAATGAGCAGTTCTTC.

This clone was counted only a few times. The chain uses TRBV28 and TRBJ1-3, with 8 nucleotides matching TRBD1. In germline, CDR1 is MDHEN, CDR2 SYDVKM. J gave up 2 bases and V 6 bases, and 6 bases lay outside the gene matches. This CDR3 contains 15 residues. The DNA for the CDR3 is TGTGCCAGCAGGTCGGACAGGGTCCCTGGAAACACCATATATTTT. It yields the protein CASRSDRVPGNTIYF.

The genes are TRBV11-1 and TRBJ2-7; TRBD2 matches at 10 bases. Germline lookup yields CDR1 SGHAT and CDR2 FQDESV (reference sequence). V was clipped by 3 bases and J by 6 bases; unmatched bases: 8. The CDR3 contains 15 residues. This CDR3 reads CASSFGSGRAREQYF. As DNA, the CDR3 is TGTGCCAGCAGCTTCGGAAGCGGGAGGGCCCGCGAGCAGTACTTC.

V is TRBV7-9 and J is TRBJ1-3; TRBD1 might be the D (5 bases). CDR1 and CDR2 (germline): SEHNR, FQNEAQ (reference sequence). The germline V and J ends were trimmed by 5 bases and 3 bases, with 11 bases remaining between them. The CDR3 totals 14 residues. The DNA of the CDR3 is TGTGCCAGCAGCAAGGGGACTAATGGAAACACCATATATTTT. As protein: CASSKGTNGNTIYF.

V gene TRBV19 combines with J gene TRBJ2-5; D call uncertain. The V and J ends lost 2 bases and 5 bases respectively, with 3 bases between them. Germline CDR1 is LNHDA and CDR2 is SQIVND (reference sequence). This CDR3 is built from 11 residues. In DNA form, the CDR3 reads TGTGCCAGTAGTATACGGGAGACCCAGTACTTC. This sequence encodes CASSIRETQYF.

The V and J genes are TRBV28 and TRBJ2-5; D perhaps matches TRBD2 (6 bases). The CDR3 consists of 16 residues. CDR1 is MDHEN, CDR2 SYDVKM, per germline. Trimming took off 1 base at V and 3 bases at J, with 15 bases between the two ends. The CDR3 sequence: CASSLSITSPKETQYF. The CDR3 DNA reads TGTGCCAGCAGTTTATCTATAACTAGCCCAAAAGAGACCCAGTACTTC.

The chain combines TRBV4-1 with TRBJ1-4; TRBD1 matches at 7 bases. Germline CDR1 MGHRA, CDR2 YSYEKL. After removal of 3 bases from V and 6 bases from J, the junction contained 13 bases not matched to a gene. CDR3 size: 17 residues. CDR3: CASSHTRDSARDEKLFF. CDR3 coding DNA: TGCGCCAGCAGCCATACCCGGGACAGCGCAAGGGATGAAAAACTGTTTTTT.

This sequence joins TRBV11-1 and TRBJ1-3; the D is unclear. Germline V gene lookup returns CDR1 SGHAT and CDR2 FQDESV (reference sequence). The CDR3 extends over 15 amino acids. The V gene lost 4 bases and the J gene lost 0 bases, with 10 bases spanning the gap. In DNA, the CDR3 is TGTGCCAGCAGCTCCGGGTTACTCTCTGGAAACACCATATATTTT. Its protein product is CASSSGLLSGNTIYF.